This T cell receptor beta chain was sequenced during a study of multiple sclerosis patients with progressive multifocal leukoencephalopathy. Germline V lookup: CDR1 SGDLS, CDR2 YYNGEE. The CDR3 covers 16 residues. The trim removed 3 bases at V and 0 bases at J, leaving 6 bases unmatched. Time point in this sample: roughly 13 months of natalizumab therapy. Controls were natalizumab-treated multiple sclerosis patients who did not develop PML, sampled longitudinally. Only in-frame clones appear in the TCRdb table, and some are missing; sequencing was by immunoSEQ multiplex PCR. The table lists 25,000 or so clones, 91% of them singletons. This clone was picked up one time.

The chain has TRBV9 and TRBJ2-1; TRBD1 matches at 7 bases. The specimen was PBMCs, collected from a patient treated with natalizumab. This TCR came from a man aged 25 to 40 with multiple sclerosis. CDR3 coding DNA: TGTGCCAGCAGCGGGGGACAGTCGAGCTCCTACAATGAGCAGTTCTTC. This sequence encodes CASSGGQSSSYNEQFF. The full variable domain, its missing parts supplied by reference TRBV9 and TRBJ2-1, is DSGVTQTPKHLITATGQRVTLRCSPRSGDLSVYWYQQSLDQGLQFLIQYYNGEERAKGNILERFSAQQFPDLHSELNLSSLELGDSALYFCASSGGQSSSYNEQFFGPGTRLTVL.